This TCR beta chain was sequenced for a study of CD8+ T cells in alopecia areata (dated by TCRdb to 2017 to 2018). Study-level background: High-throughput TCRbeta sequencing was used to examine T cell clonal expansion in alopecia areata in both the C3H/HeJ mouse model and human patients. On the human side, TCRbeta sequencing was run on scalp tissue and on sorted CD4+ and CD8+ peripheral blood T cells from healthy controls and from alopecia areata patients with either patchy or totalis/universalis disease. RNA came from the PAXgene miRNA kit for fixed scalp, the miRNeasy kit for PBMCs, and the RNeasy kit for mouse skin. TCRbeta CDR3 regions were amplified by immunoSEQ multiplex PCR with 35 Vbeta forward and 13 Jbeta reverse primers. Scalp clonality was compared among normal scalp (n=4), patchy alopecia areata scalp (n=8), and alopecia totalis/universalis scalp (n=8).

Details on this clone: No cognate antigen has been identified for it. Base-call qualities are not available, and no considerably larger clone is one nucleotide away.

Lesional scalp punch biopsies and peripheral blood were collected from alopecia areata patients. PBMCs were separated by density centrifugation and stained for CD3, CD4 and CD8, after which CD4+ and CD8+ T cells were sorted on a FACSAria. Alopecia areata patients who were not treated were recruited through a multicenter biomarker study. In five patients from the biomarker study, blood CD8+ T cells were sorted further into NKG2D-low and NKG2D-high fractions. Paper-wide results and their limitations: Unlike mouse skin, which is dominated by gammadelta T cells, normal human skin has resident alphabeta T cells that are also sequenced, and this complicates analysis of the scalp TCR repertoire. Compared with mice, TCR sequences shared between patients were less clear, possibly partly because of HLA diversity across the patient population. Compared with normal scalp, lesional scalp, particularly in alopecia totalis/universalis, had higher clonality and more expanded CD8+ clones, which suggests antigenic drive.

The method was the immunoSEQ multiplex PCR assay. RNA was extracted from all samples and reverse transcribed into cDNA, which served as template for TCR sequencing. SuperScript III was used for first-strand cDNA synthesis, primed with a 2:1 mix of oligo-dT and random hexamers. A synthetic immune receptor repertoire was used to gauge amplification bias, and whatever bias remained was removed computationally. Under the source paper's analysis protocol: Raw reads were preprocessed to remove errors, and CDR3 was defined according to IMGT conventions as the region from the conserved cysteine to phenylalanine. To get clonality, Shannon entropy was normalized by log2 of the number of productive unique TCRs and the result was subtracted from 1. Whether each scalp clone was CD4 or CD8 was inferred by checking scalp TCRbeta sequences against the CD4 and CD8 repertoires from sorted blood. This is the immuneACCESS table as TCRdb keeps it, with only in-frame sequences that have V and J called. A part of the clones is gone; compared with another copy, unresolved V genes explain less than half, and the rest is unexplained. V and J calls and clone size are as listed in that table; D and trimming were resolved from the DNA. For this sample there are about 23,000 clones; about 50% appear just once. The ten largest account for roughly a third of the sample.

V and J are truncated by 8 bases and 1 base respectively, leaving an intervening sequence of 15 bases. From a lookup of the germline V gene, CDR1 and CDR2 are SGHVS and FNYEAQ. Inclusive of the bounding cysteine and phenylalanine, the CDR3 is 15 residues long. CDR3 DNA only is kept here, 45 bases in frame from base 1. The receptor chain draws on TRBV7-6 and TRBJ1-3; the D gene identity is not certain. The receptor was derived from a human donor with alopecia areata. Input material: NKG2D-high CD8+ T cells sorted from blood. The sample's cell subset or site, from its label and the paper: sorted CD8+ NKG2D-high blood T cells. CDR3 protein: CASGVSTGSGNTIYF. The nucleotide sequence reads TGTGCCAGCGGGGTATCAACGGGGTCTGGAAACACCATATATTTT.